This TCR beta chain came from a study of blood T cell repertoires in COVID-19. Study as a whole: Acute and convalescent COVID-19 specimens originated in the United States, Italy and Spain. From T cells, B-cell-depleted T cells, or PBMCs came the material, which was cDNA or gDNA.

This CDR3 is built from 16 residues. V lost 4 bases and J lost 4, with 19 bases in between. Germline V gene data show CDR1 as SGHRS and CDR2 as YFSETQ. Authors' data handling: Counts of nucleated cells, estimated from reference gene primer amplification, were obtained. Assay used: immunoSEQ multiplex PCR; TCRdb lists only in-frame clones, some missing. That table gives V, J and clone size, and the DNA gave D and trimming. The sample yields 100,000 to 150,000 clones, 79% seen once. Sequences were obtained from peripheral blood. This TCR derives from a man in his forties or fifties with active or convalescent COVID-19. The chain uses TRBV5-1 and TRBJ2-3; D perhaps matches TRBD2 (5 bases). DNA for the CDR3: TGCGCCAGCAGCCCATCTAAAGCGGCGGGTCCAGATACGCAGTATTTT. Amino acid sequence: CASSPSKAAGPDTQYF.